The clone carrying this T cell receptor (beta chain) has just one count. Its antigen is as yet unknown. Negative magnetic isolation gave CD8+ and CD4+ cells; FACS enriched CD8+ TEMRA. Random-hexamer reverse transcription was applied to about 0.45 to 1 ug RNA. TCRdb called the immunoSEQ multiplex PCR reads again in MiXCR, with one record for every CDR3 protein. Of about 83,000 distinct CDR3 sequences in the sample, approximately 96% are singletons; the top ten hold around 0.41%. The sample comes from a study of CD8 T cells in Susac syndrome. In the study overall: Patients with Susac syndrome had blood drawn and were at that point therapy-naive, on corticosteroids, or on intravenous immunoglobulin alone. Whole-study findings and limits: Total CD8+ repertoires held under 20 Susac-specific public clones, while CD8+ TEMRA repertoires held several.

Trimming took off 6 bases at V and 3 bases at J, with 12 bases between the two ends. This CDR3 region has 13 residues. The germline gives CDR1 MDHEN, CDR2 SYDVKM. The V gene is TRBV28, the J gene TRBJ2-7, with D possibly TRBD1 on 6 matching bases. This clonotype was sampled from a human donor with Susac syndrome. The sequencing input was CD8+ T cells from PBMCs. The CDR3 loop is CASSPRDIYEQYV. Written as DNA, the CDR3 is TGTGCCAGCAGCCCCAGGGACATCTACGAGCAGTACGTC.